This TCR beta chain was documented in a study of blood T cells in healthy people across ages. This CDR3 has 13 amino acids. Per germline, CDR1 SGHTA and CDR2 FQGNSA. Trimming left V 3 bases short and J 8 bases short, with 13 bases between. Alongside a J-beta primer mix, a sample-barcoded 5' primer served in a second PCR lasting roughly 7 to 12 cycles. A tag from a template-switch adaptor with 12 random nucleotides marked each cDNA molecule. TCRdb itself ran the 5' RACE reads through MiXCR, one entry per CDR3 protein. The sample consists of 850,000 to 1,000,000 distinct CDR3 sequences, 45% to 60% of them appearing once.

This sequence was found in a woman aged 55-70 years in good health. The sample comprised blood. The chain joins TRBV7-2 to TRBJ1-2; the D gene is possibly TRBD1 (6 bases). For the CDR3, the DNA is TGTGCCAGCAGCTTGATGGGGGCGGACGGCTACACCTTC. This encodes CASSLMGADGYTF.